This T cell receptor beta chain derives from a study of blood T cell repertoires in COVID-19. The overall study: From the United States, Italy and Spain came samples of acute and convalescent COVID-19.

Data came from immunoSEQ multiplex PCR; TCRdb stores just in-frame clones and leaves some out. This sample has approximately 300,000 clones, with 87% found just once. This receptor was taken from a woman aged 25 to 39 who had recovered from COVID-19. Sequencing was performed on PBMCs or T cells enriched from blood (not recorded which).

The CDR3 region is CAISGLSSGGQKETQYF. CDR3 coding DNA: TGTGCCATCAGTGGACTGTCGAGCGGGGGGCAAAAAGAGACCCAGTACTTC. The rearrangement links TRBV10-3 to TRBJ2-5, with 9 bases matching TRBD2. This CDR3 has 17 amino acids. The germline CDR1 and CDR2 sequences are ENHRY and SYGVKD. Trimming at V came to 4 bases and at J to 3 bases, leaving 12 bases not matched to a gene.